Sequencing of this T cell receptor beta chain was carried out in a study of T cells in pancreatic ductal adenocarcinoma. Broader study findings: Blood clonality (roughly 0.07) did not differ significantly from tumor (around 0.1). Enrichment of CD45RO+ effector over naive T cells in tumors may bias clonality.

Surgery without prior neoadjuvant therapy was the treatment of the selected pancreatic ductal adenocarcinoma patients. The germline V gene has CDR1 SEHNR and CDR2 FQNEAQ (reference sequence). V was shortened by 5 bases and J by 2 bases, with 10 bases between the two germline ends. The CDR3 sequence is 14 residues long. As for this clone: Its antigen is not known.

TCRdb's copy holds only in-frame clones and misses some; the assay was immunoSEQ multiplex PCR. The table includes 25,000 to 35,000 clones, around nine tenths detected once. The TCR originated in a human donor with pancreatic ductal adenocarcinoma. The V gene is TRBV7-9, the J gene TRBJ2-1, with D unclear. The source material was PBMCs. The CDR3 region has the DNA TGTGCCAGCAGCCCCCGATCTACCTACAATGAGCAGTTCTTC. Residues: CASSPRSTYNEQFF. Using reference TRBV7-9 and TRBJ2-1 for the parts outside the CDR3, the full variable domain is DTGVSQNPRHKITKRGQNVTFRCDPISEHNRLYWYRQTLGQGPEFLTYFQNEAQLEKSRLLSDRFSAERPKGSFSTLEIQRTEQGDSAMYLCASSPRSTYNEQFFGPGTRLTVL.